This T cell receptor (beta chain) was documented in a study of blood T cell repertoires in COVID-19. Study at large: Acute-phase and convalescent COVID-19 samples originated in the United States, Italy and Spain.

Assay: immunoSEQ multiplex PCR; the TCRdb copy retains only in-frame clones and omits some. The sample carries 100,000 to 150,000 clones, 81% recorded once. The V end was cut by 0 bases, the J end by 0 bases, with 18 bases between. Germline assignment: CDR1 MNHEY and CDR2 SMNVEV (reference sequence). This CDR3 comprises 19 residues. Sequenced material: peripheral blood. J is TRBJ1-5 and V is TRBV27; D may be TRBD1 (6 bases). The receptor comes from a man under 40 with COVID-19, enrolled during active disease. The CDR3 sequence: CASSLSWGGWRYSNQPQHF. CDR3 DNA sequence: TGTGCCAGCAGTTTATCGTGGGGGGGCTGGAGATATAGCAATCAGCCCCAGCATTTT.